Below are 10 T cell receptor beta chains sequenced from a single sample in a study of cytomegalovirus exposure and HLA in healthy donors. Primers: 60 Vbeta forward and 13 Jbeta reverse. Using immunoSEQ multiplex PCR, the repertoire was profiled, and TCRdb retains in-frame clones only, with some absent. The sample has over 150,000 clones, over 75% seen once. The sequenced sample was PBMCs. The receptor source for this set is a woman younger than 45 in good health and CMV-seronegative.

With regard to this clone: An end of the junction differs from the germline gene, which may be a read error. This chain connects TRBV7-2 to TRBJ1-2; D possibly corresponds to TRBD1 (6 bases). CDR1 SGHTA and CDR2 FQGNSA come from the germline V gene. This CDR3 has 16 amino acids. The CDR3 region is CASSPRPGTPIYGYPF. CDR3 DNA: TGTGCCAGCAGCCCGAGGCCCGGGACACCCATCTATGGCTACCCCTTC. The full variable domain, completed using reference TRBV7-2 and TRBJ1-2, is GAGVSQSPSNKVTEKGKDVELRCDPISGHTALYWYRQSLGQGLEFLIYFQGNSAPDKSGLPSDRFSAERTGGSVSTLTIQRTQQEDSAVYLCASSPRPGTPIYGYPFGSGTRLTVV.

The chain links TRBV5-6 to TRBJ1-1; a possible D gene is TRBD1 (5 bases). The CDR3 is made up of 15 amino acids. V dropped 2 bases and J dropped 5 bases, with 16 bases sitting between them. Germline-derived CDR1 and CDR2 are SGHDT and YYEEEE. CDR3 residues: CASSLNQGGKTEAFF. The CDR3 region has the DNA TGTGCCAGCAGCTTAAACCAGGGTGGTAAAACTGAAGCTTTCTTT.

In its sample, this clone was seen a few times. The rearrangement links TRBV6-5 to TRBJ2-3; D may be TRBD2 (5 bases). Trimming shortened V by 8 bases and J by 1 base, and 16 bases separated the two germline ends. Germline V CDR1 and CDR2: MNHEY, SVGAGI. This CDR3 comprises 15 residues. In DNA form, the CDR3 reads TGTGCCAGCTCGCTTGGGCCCGGGGGCACAGATACGCAGTATTTT. Amino acids: CASSLGPGGTDTQYF.

V and J are TRBV7-9 and TRBJ1-2, with D tentatively TRBD1 (5 bases). Deletions cut 8 bases from V and 2 bases from J, with 15 bases between. The CDR3 extends over 14 amino acids. Germline CDR1 and CDR2: SEHNR and FQNEAQ (reference sequence). The CDR3 loop is CASAQAGTNYGYTF. CDR3 nucleotides: TGTGCCAGCGCTCAGGCGGGGACCAACTATGGCTACACCTTC.

The J gene is TRBJ2-6, the V gene TRBV5-1; TRBD1 agrees at 8 bases. With V trimmed by 4 bases and J by 0 bases, 9 bases remained unmatched. The length of the CDR3 is 18 residues. Germline V gives CDR1 SGHRS, CDR2 YFSETQ. CDR3 nucleotides: TGCGCCAGCAGCAGAGGACAGGGATCCCCCTCTGGGGCCAACGTCCTGACTTTC. Encoded protein: CASSRGQGSPSGANVLTF.

The genes are TRBV5-1 and TRBJ2-3; D may be TRBD1 (5 bases). CDR1 and CDR2 (germline): SGHRS, YFSETQ. The CDR3 is made up of 13 amino acids. The V gene lost 4 bases and the J gene lost 8 bases, with 14 bases spanning the gap. The DNA for the CDR3 is TGCGCCAGCAGCCCCCAGGGATATGGTACGCAGTATTTT. Its protein is CASSPQGYGTQYF.

Worth noting for this clone: Other DNA sequences in the same sample also yield this CDR3. The V call is TRBV5-6, the J call TRBJ2-5; D not certain. The CDR3 sequence is 12 residues long. Germline-derived CDR1 and CDR2 are SGHDT and YYEEEE. Trimming pared 1 base from V and 2 bases from J, leaving 3 bases between. The CDR3 DNA reads as TGTGCCAGCAGCTTGCTGCAAGAGACCCAGTACTTC. It codes for CASSLLQETQYF.

This CDR3 reads CASSLSWAVNYGYTF. CDR3 nucleotides: TGTGCCAGCAGTTTATCTTGGGCAGTTAACTATGGCTACACCTTC. V usage is TRBV27 and J usage is TRBJ1-2; D remains unclear. Germline CDR1 and CDR2: MNHEY and SMNVEV (reference sequence). There are 15 residues in the CDR3. V was clipped by 0 bases and J by 1 base, with 9 bases between them.

This chain joins TRBV18 and TRBJ1-4; unclear D gene. Germline V gene data show CDR1 as KGHSH and CDR2 as LQKENI. Trimming stripped 4 bases from V and 0 bases from J, with 9 bases between. This CDR3 region has 15 residues. The CDR3 nucleotides are TGTGCCAGCTCACAGCGCAGAGCAACTAATGAAAAACTGTTTTTT. Translation gives CASSQRRATNEKLFF.

The V call is TRBV5-1, the J call TRBJ2-3; 11 nucleotides line up with TRBD2. The J segment lost 6 bases and the V segment lost 2 bases, leaving 17 bases of the junction unmatched. The CDR3 totals 19 residues. Germline V gene data show CDR1 as SGHRS and CDR2 as YFSETQ. The CDR3 nucleotides are TGCGCCAGCAGCTTCCGTCTAGCGGGGGGCTTAAGTCGCGGGGATACGCAGTATTTT. It codes for CASSFRLAGGLSRGDTQYF. The full variable domain, its missing parts supplied by reference TRBV5-1 and TRBJ2-3, is KAGVTQTPRYLIKTRGQQVTLSCSPISGHRSVSWYQQTPGQGLQFLFEYFSETQRNKGNFPGRFSGRQFSNSRSEMNVSTLELGDSALYLCASSFRLAGGLSRGDTQYFGPGTRLTVL.